This T cell receptor (beta chain) was observed in a study of spatial heterogeneity in lung cancer. As for the study in general: More beta-chain than alpha-chain sequences were consistently detected. Study conclusions and caveats: Circulating ubiquitous expanded tumor TCRs were observed more frequently at resection than at follow-up.

Concerning this clonotype: Its cognate antigen is unknown.

The time point: sample taken at primary tumor resection. From tumor, nontumor lung or frozen PBMC, whole RNA was taken unsorted for sequencing. Donation came from 70 or so patients with untreated early-stage non-small cell lung cancer. TCRdb re-analysed the 5' RACE reads in MiXCR, keeping a single row per CDR3 protein. The data contain roughly 49,000 distinct CDR3 sequences, roughly 7% of them singletons. The germline CDR1 and CDR2 sequences are DFQATT and SNEGSKA (reference sequence). This CDR3 spans 14 amino acids. V was pared by 5 bases and J by 6 bases, with 10 bases of the junction left unmatched.

The TCR sequence derives from a female donor with early-stage non-small cell lung cancer. The chain couples TRBV20-1 to TRBJ2-3; 8 bases align to TRBD2. The source was PBMCs, collected at surgery. The chain's CDR3 is CSAEQGLAGDTQYF. The DNA for the CDR3 is TGCAGTGCTGAACAAGGACTAGCAGGGGATACGCAGTATTTT.